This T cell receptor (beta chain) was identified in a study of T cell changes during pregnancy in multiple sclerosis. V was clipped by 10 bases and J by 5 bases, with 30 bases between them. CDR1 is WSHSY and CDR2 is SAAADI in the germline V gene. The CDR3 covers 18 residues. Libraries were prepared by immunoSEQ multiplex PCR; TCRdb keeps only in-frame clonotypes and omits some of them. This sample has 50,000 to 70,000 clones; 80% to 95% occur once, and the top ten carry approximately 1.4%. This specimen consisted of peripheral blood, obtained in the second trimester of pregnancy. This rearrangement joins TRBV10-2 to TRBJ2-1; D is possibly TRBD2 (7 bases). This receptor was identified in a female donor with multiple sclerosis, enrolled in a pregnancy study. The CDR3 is CAITTERGRGEGDNEQFF. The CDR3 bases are TGCGCCATCACGACTGAGCGTGGGAGAGGGGAGGGGGACAATGAGCAGTTCTTC.